A single sample gave rise to the 17 T cell receptor beta chains below, sequenced in a study of cytomegalovirus exposure and HLA in healthy donors. Primers: 60 Vbeta forward and 13 Jbeta reverse. Measured with immunoSEQ multiplex PCR; TCRdb has only the in-frame clones, and not every one. The profile covers 170,000 or so clones, with around 80% appearing a single time and roughly 1.4% taken by the ten largest. The sequenced material came from PBMCs. The receptors were gathered from a woman in her thirties in good health and CMV-seropositive.

This clone was seen once. This sequence joins TRBV15 and TRBJ2-5; 10 nucleotides match TRBD2. The ends lost 5 bases at V and 1 base at J; junction bases unmatched: 4. Germline-derived CDR1 and CDR2 are LNHNV and YYDKDF (reference sequence). This CDR3 contains 15 residues. Here the CDR3 DNA reads TGTGCCACCAGCCCTCGGACTAGCGGCCAAGAGACCCAGTACTTC. Translation: CATSPRTSGQETQYF. Full variable domain (outside the CDR3, taken from reference TRBV15 and TRBJ2-5): DAMVIQNPRYQVTQFGKPVTLSCSQTLNHNVMYWYQQKSSQAPKLLFHYYDKDFNNEADTPDNFQSRRPNTSFCFLDIRSPGLGDTAMYLCATSPRTSGQETQYFGPGTRLLVL.

V gene TRBV6-4 combines with J gene TRBJ1-5; the match to TRBD1 covers 9 bases. The CDR3 runs 13 residues. Germline V CDR1 and CDR2: MRHNA, SNTAGT. V shed 11 bases and J 4 bases; nucleotides not matched to a gene: 6. The CDR3 sequence is CARRDRANQPQHF. CDR3 DNA sequence: TGTGCCCGCCGGGACAGGGCTAATCAGCCCCAGCATTTT.

The J gene is TRBJ2-1, the V gene TRBV9; 7 bases agree with TRBD2. The ends lost 3 bases at V and 8 bases at J; junction bases unmatched: 8. Germline loops: CDR1 SGDLS, CDR2 YYNGEE. The CDR3 runs to 14 residues. In DNA form, the CDR3 reads TGTGCCAGCAGCGGGTTGGGACGGGAGGATGAGCAGTTCTTC. Encoded protein: CASSGLGREDEQFF.

This chain uses TRBV7-3 with TRBJ2-3; 8 bases are a match to TRBD1. V lost 2 bases, J lost 4 bases, and 8 bases stayed unmatched. Germline-derived CDR1 and CDR2 are SGHTA and FQGTGA. The CDR3 is made up of 16 amino acids. The DNA for the CDR3 is TGTGCCAGCAGCTTAGGCCCGGGACAGGCGGCAGATACGCAGTATTTT. This sequence encodes CASSLGPGQAADTQYF.

This clone is a singleton in its sample. The V gene is TRBV28, the J gene TRBJ2-1, with a possible D match to TRBD1 (5 bases). There are 15 residues in the CDR3. V gave up 2 bases and J gave up 6 bases, with 14 bases separating them. Germline V gene lookup returns CDR1 MDHEN and CDR2 SYDVKM. This CDR3 reads CASSLLPSQGNEQFF. The CDR3 nucleotides are TGTGCCAGCAGTTTACTCCCGTCCCAGGGCAATGAGCAGTTCTTC.

The V and J genes are TRBV30 and TRBJ1-1; 7 nucleotides match TRBD1. Germline V gene sequence: CDR1 GTSNPN, CDR2 SVGIG (reference sequence). This CDR3 has 14 amino acids. V lost 3 bases and J lost 4; bases outside the gene matches: 8. The CDR3 loop is CAWRALGGFTEAFF. CDR3 DNA sequence: TGTGCCTGGAGGGCGTTAGGGGGCTTCACTGAAGCTTTCTTT.

The chain has TRBV10-1 and TRBJ2-7; D remains ambiguous. The CDR3 consists of 13 residues. Between the trimmed V and J ends, which lost 8 bases and 5 bases, there was a span of 16 bases. CDR1 WNHNN and CDR2 SYGVQD come from the germline V gene (reference sequence). The DNA for the CDR3 is TGCGCCAGCCATAGCTCCTACCCGCACGAGCAGTACTTC. This gives the protein CASHSSYPHEQYF.

The chain carries TRBV6-1 and TRBJ1-2; 7 nucleotides align to TRBD1. The germline CDR1 and CDR2 sequences are MNHNS and SASEGT. J was trimmed by 3 bases and V by 1 base; bases with no gene match: 5. This CDR3 region has 15 residues. The CDR3 sequence: CASSEVKGGYYGYTF. The CDR3 nucleotides are TGTGCCAGCAGTGAAGTAAAAGGGGGCTACTATGGCTACACCTTC.

The J gene is TRBJ1-3, the V gene TRBV6-1; 7 bases line up with TRBD1. CDR3 length: 16 amino acids. Germline trimming cut 5 bases from V and 1 base from J; bases unmatched to any gene: 8. The germline gives CDR1 MNHNS, CDR2 SASEGT. The CDR3 region is CASSQDRAPSGNTIYF. CDR3 coding DNA: TGTGCCAGCAGTCAAGACAGGGCTCCTTCTGGAAACACCATATATTTT.

The chain recombines TRBV27 with TRBJ2-7; tentatively, D is TRBD2 (6 bases). The germline V and J ends were trimmed by 3 bases and 6 bases, with 12 bases remaining between them. This CDR3 contains 13 residues. Germline CDR1 and CDR2: MNHEY and SMNVEV (reference sequence). This CDR3 is CASSFFEGGEQYF. In nucleotides, the CDR3 is TGTGCCAGCAGTTTTTTTGAGGGAGGCGAGCAGTACTTC.

This rearrangement joins TRBV10-3 to TRBJ2-1; tentatively, D is TRBD2 (5 bases). The germline CDR1 and CDR2 sequences are ENHRY and SYGVKD. CDR3 length: 15 amino acids. Trimming cost V 4 bases and J 3 bases, with 13 bases left between them. The CDR3 is CAISVLSEGYNEQFF. In nucleotides, the CDR3 is TGTGCCATCAGTGTCCTTAGCGAGGGCTACAATGAGCAGTTCTTC.

This chain connects TRBV9 to TRBJ2-3; TRBD2 matches at 10 bases. Germline V CDR1 and CDR2: SGDLS, YYNGEE. With V trimmed by 2 bases and J by 5 bases, 5 bases remained unmatched. CDR3 length: 15 amino acids. The CDR3 DNA sequence: TGTGCCAGCAGCGTCGGACTAGCGGTAGGAGATACGCAGTATTTT. Protein sequence: CASSVGLAVGDTQYF.

The chain combines TRBV15 with TRBJ1-1; TRBD1 matches at 8 bases. The V and J ends lost 3 bases and 1 base, in that order; junction bases with no gene match: 4. The CDR3 has 15 residues. Germline assignment: CDR1 LNHNV and CDR2 YYDKDF (reference sequence). The CDR3 reads CATSRLGTGNTEAFF. CDR3 bases: TGTGCCACCAGCAGGCTCGGGACAGGGAACACTGAAGCTTTCTTT.

The genes are TRBV5-1 and TRBJ1-5; D is possibly TRBD1 (5 bases). Germline assignment: CDR1 SGHRS and CDR2 YFSETQ. The CDR3 is made up of 14 amino acids. V was clipped by 0 bases and J by 4 bases, with 8 bases between them. CDR3 bases: TGCGCCAGCAGCTTGGAGTCAGGGAATCAGCCCCAGCATTTT. This translates into CASSLESGNQPQHF.

V and J are TRBV6-6 and TRBJ1-1, with D tentatively TRBD1 (5 bases). V was trimmed by 4 bases and J by 4 bases, leaving 16 bases between them. This CDR3 region has 15 residues. The germline V gene encodes CDR1 MNHNY and CDR2 SVGAGI (reference sequence). CDR3 sequence (DNA): TGTGCCAGCAGTTCCCCAGGGCAGGGAGGCACTGAAGCTTTCTTT. This translates into CASSSPGQGGTEAFF.

CDR3 protein: CATELAGGYGAFF. CDR3 nucleotide sequence: TGTGCCACAGAACTCGCAGGGGGTTATGGAGCTTTCTTT. V is TRBV28 and J is TRBJ1-1; 7 bases are a match to TRBD1. Germline-derived CDR1 and CDR2 are MDHEN and SYDVKM. The CDR3 loop spans 13 amino acids. With V trimmed by 10 bases and J by 10 bases, 15 bases remained unmatched.

This chain uses TRBV4-2 with TRBJ1-4, with 8 bases matching TRBD1. This CDR3 comprises 15 residues. V was pared by 1 base and J by 3 bases, with 1 base of the junction left unmatched. Germline CDR1 and CDR2: LGHNA and YNFKEQ. The DNA of the CDR3 is TGTGCCAGCAGCCAAGCGACAGGGGCTAATGAAAAACTGTTTTTT. Translation: CASSQATGANEKLFF.